Below are 20 T cell receptor beta chains sequenced from a single sample in a study of pediatric ulcerative colitis. Profiling relied on immunoSEQ multiplex PCR, and the TCRdb table lists in-frame clones only, not all of them. The sample has roughly 64,000 clones, roughly 90% seen once. Input material: blood. The receptor set was obtained from a boy aged 5-17 years with severe ulcerative colitis.

This clone was observed a single time. The chain has TRBV11-3 and TRBJ2-3, with no clear D. Trimming pared 2 bases from V and 2 bases from J, leaving 11 bases between. The CDR3 sequence is 15 residues long. Germline values: CDR1 SGHNT, CDR2 YENEEA. CDR3 loop: CASSLWQESTDTQYF. CDR3 nucleotide sequence: TGTGCCAGCAGCTTATGGCAAGAGTCCACAGATACGCAGTATTTT.

The V gene is TRBV9, the J gene TRBJ2-7; the D call may be TRBD1 or TRBD2 (5 bases each). The CDR3 is 13 amino acids. V was clipped by 7 bases and J by 3 bases, with 14 bases between them. CDR1 is SGDLS, CDR2 YYNGEE, per germline. CDR3 coding DNA: TGTGCCAGCGGACGGGGACCGATCTACGAGCAGTACTTC. It is translated as CASGRGPIYEQYF.

The gene calls are TRBV30 and TRBJ1-2; D might be TRBD1 (5 bases). This CDR3 has 13 residues. V dropped 4 bases and J dropped 1 base, with 10 bases sitting between them. Looked up from germline, CDR1 is GTSNPN and CDR2 is SVGIG (reference sequence). CDR3 coding DNA: TGTGCCTGGAACATTGGGGGTAACTATGGCTACACCTTC. Residues: CAWNIGGNYGYTF.

V gene TRBV27 combines with J gene TRBJ2-7; D is possibly TRBD1 or TRBD2 (5 bases each). This CDR3 has 13 residues. Trimming removed 8 bases from V and 2 bases from J, with 13 bases in between. Germline V CDR1 and CDR2: MNHEY, SMNVEV (reference sequence). Written as DNA, the CDR3 is TGTGCCAGCTTAGCTCGGGGCACCTACGAGCAGTACTTC. It encodes CASLARGTYEQYF.

This clone was observed a single time. The chain combines TRBV29-1 with TRBJ2-1; D ambiguous. The CDR3 spans 14 residues. CDR1 and CDR2 (germline): SQVTM, ANQGSEA. V was trimmed by 7 bases and J by 0 bases, leaving 13 bases between them. As DNA, the CDR3 is TGCAGCGGGTGGGGTTTGAGCTCCTACAATGAGCAGTTCTTC. It encodes CSGWGLSSYNEQFF.

The V and J genes are TRBV5-1 and TRBJ2-2; possibly TRBD1 for D (6 bases). Germline CDR1 reads SGHRS; CDR2 reads YFSETQ. V lost 4 bases and J 3 bases, leaving 13 bases between the germline ends. This CDR3 is 15 amino acids long. The CDR3 loop reads CASSTRAGDTGELFF. For the CDR3, the DNA is TGCGCCAGCAGCACCCGGGCAGGGGACACCGGGGAGCTGTTTTTT.

This sequence joins TRBV29-1 and TRBJ2-5; D not resolved. The CDR3 length is 14 residues. V was pared by 3 bases and J by 5 bases, with 16 bases between. Germline V lookup: CDR1 SQVTM, CDR2 ANQGSEA. The CDR3 reads CSVEPQDGWETQYF. The CDR3 bases are TGCAGCGTTGAGCCGCAGGACGGATGGGAGACCCAGTACTTC.

The V gene is TRBV27, the J gene TRBJ1-2; the D gene is possibly TRBD1 (5 bases). The germline V and J ends were trimmed by 5 bases and 7 bases, with 14 bases remaining between them. Germline CDR1 MNHEY, CDR2 SMNVEV (reference sequence). The CDR3 contains 13 residues. CDR3 sequence (DNA): TGTGCCAGCAGTCCTCCGGGGAGGGGTGGCTACACCTTC. The encoded protein is CASSPPGRGGYTF.

The V gene is TRBV27, the J gene TRBJ2-1; the D is unclear. This CDR3 contains 14 residues. Trimming left V 3 bases short and J 5 bases short, with 11 bases between. The V gene's germline CDR1 is MNHEY and CDR2 SMNVEV (reference sequence). The CDR3 nucleotides read TGTGCCAGCAGTTTGGTGGCGGTCCACAATGAGCAGTTCTTC. Residues: CASSLVAVHNEQFF.

This clone came up a few times. The chain combines TRBV13 with TRBJ2-7; weak D call: TRBD2 (5 bases). V shed 7 bases and J shed 6 bases, with 25 bases lying between them. Germline V lookup: CDR1 PRHDT, CDR2 FYEKMQ (reference sequence). The CDR3 runs 16 residues. CDR3 sequence reads: CASTSIKGLGESEQYF. The CDR3 coding sequence is TGTGCCAGCACCTCGATTAAGGGCCTGGGAGAGAGCGAGCAGTACTTC.

This clone was recorded only once. The chain recombines TRBV6-9 with TRBJ2-7, with 8 bases identical to TRBD2. J gave up 3 bases and V 6 bases, and 13 bases lay outside the gene matches. The CDR3 consists of 16 residues. Germline CDR1 is MNHGY and CDR2 is SVAAGI. The CDR3 bases are TGTGCCAGCAGGGAACTCCCCAGCGGGAGTTTCTACGAGCAGTACTTC. Translating it yields CASRELPSGSFYEQYF.

This chain joins TRBV29-1 and TRBJ2-3, with TRBD2 identical over 10 bases. This CDR3 spans 19 amino acids. Germline values: CDR1 SQVTM, CDR2 ANQGSEA. Trimming removed 7 bases from V and 4 bases from J; junction bases left unmatched: 23. CDR3 sequence (DNA): TGCAGCGGGATGGTCAGCGGGAGGGCCTCCCATAGAACGGCAGATACGCAGTATTTT. This codes for CSGMVSGRASHRTADTQYF.

The chain uses TRBV11-2 and TRBJ1-1; D not certain. CDR1 is SGHAT and CDR2 is FQNNGV in the germline V gene. The CDR3 sequence is 12 residues long. The V and J ends lost 3 bases and 7 bases respectively, with 9 bases between them. CDR3 region: CASSLTHDEAFF. In nucleotides, the CDR3 is TGTGCCAGCAGCTTGACCCACGATGAAGCTTTCTTT.

This rearrangement joins TRBV9 to TRBJ1-1, with TRBD1 as a possible D gene (5 bases). This CDR3 spans 15 amino acids. CDR1 is SGDLS and CDR2 is YYNGEE in the germline V gene. V was pared by 0 bases and J by 7 bases, with 16 bases between. CDR3 DNA sequence: TGTGCCAGCAGCGTAGGAGGCCGGTGGGGCCATGAAGCTTTCTTT. This encodes CASSVGGRWGHEAFF.

The J gene is TRBJ2-4, the V gene TRBV5-4, with a possible D match to TRBD1 (6 bases). Deletions cut 4 bases from V and 6 bases from J, with 17 bases between. Germline CDR1 reads SGHNT; CDR2 reads YYREEE (reference sequence). This CDR3 is 15 amino acids long. Here the CDR3 DNA reads TGTGCCAGCAGCCCTGGGGGCGAACGGGGAAACATTCAGTACTTC. Translated, it gives CASSPGGERGNIQYF. Supplemented by reference TRBV5-4 and TRBJ2-4, the full variable domain reads ETGVTQSPTHLIKTRGQQVTLRCSSQSGHNTVSWYQQALGQGPQFIFQYYREEENGRGNFPPRFSGLQFPNYSSELNVNALELDDSALYLCASSPGGERGNIQYFGAGTRLSVL.

The count of this clone is one. The genes are TRBV7-6 and TRBJ2-7; 13 nucleotides match TRBD2. The CDR3 is 20 amino acids. Germline lookup yields CDR1 SGHVS and CDR2 FNYEAQ. Trimming at V came to 3 bases and at J to 2 bases, leaving 16 bases not matched to a gene. In DNA, the CDR3 is TGTGCCAGCAGCTTGGCCCCCTCGGGACTAGCGGGGCCCGGGGCCTACGAGCAGTACTTC. This encodes CASSLAPSGLAGPGAYEQYF.

This sequence joins TRBV7-2 and TRBJ2-1, with TRBD1 as a possible D gene (6 bases). Trimming took 5 bases from V and 7 from J, leaving 9 bases between them. This CDR3 has 12 residues. In germline, CDR1 is SGHTA, CDR2 FQGNSA. The CDR3 here is CASSARGNEQFF. DNA for the CDR3: TGTGCCAGCAGCGCCAGGGGAAATGAGCAGTTCTTC.

The CDR3 spells CASRTLTGDGYTF. The CDR3 DNA sequence: TGTGCCAGCAGAACCCTGACAGGGGACGGCTACACCTTC. This chain uses TRBV11-2 with TRBJ1-2, with 8 bases matching TRBD1. With V trimmed by 6 bases and J by 8 bases, 8 bases remained unmatched. CDR3 length equals 13 residues. Germline V gene sequence: CDR1 SGHAT, CDR2 FQNNGV.

The rearrangement links TRBV25-1 to TRBJ2-2, with D maybe TRBD2 (6 bases). Germline assignment: CDR1 MGHDK and CDR2 SYGVNS. Deletions cut 4 bases from V and 6 bases from J, with 9 bases between. The CDR3 consists of 13 residues. The CDR3 region has the DNA TGTGCCAGCAGTGGGAGGGGTCCCGGGGAGCTGTTTTTT. Protein product: CASSGRGPGELFF.

Comments on this clone: This CDR3 is also generated by other DNA sequences in the sample. The chain links TRBV29-1 to TRBJ2-7; 12 positions match TRBD1. Trimming cost V 7 bases and J 2 bases; bases outside gene matches: 3. CDR3 size: 13 residues. CDR1 is SQVTM, CDR2 ANQGSEA, per germline. The CDR3 DNA reads TGCAGCGCCGGGACAGGGGGCACCTACGAGCAGTACTTC. As protein: CSAGTGGTYEQYF.